This TCR beta chain was captured in a study of blood T cells in healthy people across ages. As regards this clonotype: The target antigen is unknown.

The use of a sample-barcoded 5' primer and a J-beta primer mix characterized a second PCR of roughly 6 to 12 cycles. Using its own MiXCR run on the 5' RACE reads, TCRdb lists one record per CDR3 protein. This table has over a million distinct CDR3 sequences, less than 25% appearing once. Study-level findings and limits: The donors' CMV status was not determined, possibly confounding changes in expanded clonotypes.

CDR1 and CDR2 (germline): LGHNA, YNFKEQ. V was pared by 1 base and J by 0 bases, with 13 bases between. The CDR3 consists of 17 residues. This sample was also put to use in a study of T cells of mothers and their children.

Sequenced material: blood. The clonotype was recovered from a girl aged 2 to 10 in good health. The chain links TRBV4-2 to TRBJ2-1; possibly TRBD2 for D (5 bases). CDR3 protein: CASSQAGVTSSYNEQFF. The DNA for the CDR3 is TGTGCCAGCAGCCAAGCCGGGGTAACTAGCTCCTACAATGAGCAGTTCTTC.